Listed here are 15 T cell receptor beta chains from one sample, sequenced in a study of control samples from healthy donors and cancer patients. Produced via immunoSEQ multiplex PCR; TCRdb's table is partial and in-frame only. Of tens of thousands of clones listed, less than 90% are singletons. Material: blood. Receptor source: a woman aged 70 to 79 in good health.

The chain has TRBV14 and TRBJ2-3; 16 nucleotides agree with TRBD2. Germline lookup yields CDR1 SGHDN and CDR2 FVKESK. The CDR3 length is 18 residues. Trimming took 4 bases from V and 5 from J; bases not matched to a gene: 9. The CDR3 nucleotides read TGTGCCAGCAGCCGCACCGGGACTAGCGGGGGGGCCCGAGATACGCAGTATTTT. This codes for CASSRTGTSGGARDTQYF. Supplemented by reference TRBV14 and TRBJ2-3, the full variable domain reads EAGVTQFPSHSVIEKGQTVTLRCDPISGHDNLYWYRRVMGKEIKFLLHFVKESKQDESGMPNNRFLAERTGGTYSTLKVQPAELEDSGVYFCASSRTGTSGGARDTQYFGPGTRLTVL.

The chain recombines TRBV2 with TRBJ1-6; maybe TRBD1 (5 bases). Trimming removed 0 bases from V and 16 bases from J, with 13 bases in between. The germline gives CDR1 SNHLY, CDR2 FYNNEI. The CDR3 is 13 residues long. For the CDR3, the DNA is TGTGCCAGCAGTGAAGCGGGCGGGGGGAAACTCCACTTT. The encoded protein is CASSEAGGGKLHF.

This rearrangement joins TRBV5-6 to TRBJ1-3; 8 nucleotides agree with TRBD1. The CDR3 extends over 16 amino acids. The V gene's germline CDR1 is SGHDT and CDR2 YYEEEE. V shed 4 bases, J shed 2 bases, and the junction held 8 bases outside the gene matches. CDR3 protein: CASSPNLQGAGNTIYF. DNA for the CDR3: TGTGCCAGCAGCCCCAACCTACAGGGGGCTGGAAACACCATATATTTT.

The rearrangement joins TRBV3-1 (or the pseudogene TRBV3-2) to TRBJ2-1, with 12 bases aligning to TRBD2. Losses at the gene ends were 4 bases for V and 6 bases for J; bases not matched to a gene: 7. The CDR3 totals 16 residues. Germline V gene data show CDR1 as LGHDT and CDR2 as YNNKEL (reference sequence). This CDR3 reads CASSRMTSGGPNEQFF. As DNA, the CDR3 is TGTGCCAGCAGCCGAATGACTAGCGGGGGTCCCAATGAGCAGTTCTTC.

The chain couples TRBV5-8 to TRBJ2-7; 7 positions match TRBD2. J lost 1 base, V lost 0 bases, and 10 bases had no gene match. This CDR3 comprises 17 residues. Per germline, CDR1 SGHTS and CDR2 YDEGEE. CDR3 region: CASSLEGGLAASYEQYF. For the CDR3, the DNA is TGTGCCAGCAGCTTGGAGGGAGGTCTAGCGGCTTCCTACGAGCAGTACTTC.

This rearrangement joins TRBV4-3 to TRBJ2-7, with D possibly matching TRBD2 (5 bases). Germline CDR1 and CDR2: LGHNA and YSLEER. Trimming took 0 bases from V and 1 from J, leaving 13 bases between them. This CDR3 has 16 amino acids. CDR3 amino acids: CASSQELAGVSYEQYF. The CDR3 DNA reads TGCGCCAGCAGCCAAGAACTGGCGGGTGTATCCTACGAGCAGTACTTC.

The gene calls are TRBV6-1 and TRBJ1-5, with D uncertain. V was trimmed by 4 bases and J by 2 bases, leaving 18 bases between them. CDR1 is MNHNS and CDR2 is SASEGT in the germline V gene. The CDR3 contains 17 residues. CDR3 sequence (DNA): TGTGCCAGCAGTGCCCCGGGAGTCTTTAATGGCAATCAGCCCCAGCATTTT. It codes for CASSAPGVFNGNQPQHF.

CDR3 bases: TGTGCCAGCAGCCCAGGGGGCGCGAAGGAAAAACTGTTTTTT. It specifies CASSPGGAKEKLFF. The chain joins TRBV5-6 to TRBJ1-4; 8 positions agree with TRBD1. Trimming took 4 bases from V and 8 from J; bases not matched to a gene: 7. The germline gives CDR1 SGHDT, CDR2 YYEEEE. The CDR3 runs to 14 residues.

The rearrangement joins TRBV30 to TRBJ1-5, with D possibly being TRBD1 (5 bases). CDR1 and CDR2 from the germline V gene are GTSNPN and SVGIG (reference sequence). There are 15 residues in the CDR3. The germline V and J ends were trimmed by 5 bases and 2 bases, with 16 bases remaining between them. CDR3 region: CAWRAQGRGNQPQHF. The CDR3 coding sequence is TGTGCCTGGCGGGCCCAGGGACGGGGCAATCAGCCCCAGCATTTT.

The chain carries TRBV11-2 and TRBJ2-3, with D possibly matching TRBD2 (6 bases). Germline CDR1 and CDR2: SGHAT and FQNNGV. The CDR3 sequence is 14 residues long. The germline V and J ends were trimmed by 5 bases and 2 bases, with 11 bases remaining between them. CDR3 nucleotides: TGTGCCAGCAGCCGGGGGTCAAACACAGATACGCAGTATTTT. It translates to CASSRGSNTDTQYF.

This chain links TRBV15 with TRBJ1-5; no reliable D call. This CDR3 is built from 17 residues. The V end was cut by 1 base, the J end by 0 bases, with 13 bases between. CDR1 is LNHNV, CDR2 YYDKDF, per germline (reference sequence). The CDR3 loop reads CATSRVGTISSNQPQHF. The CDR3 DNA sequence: TGTGCCACCAGCAGAGTTGGAACAATTTCTAGCAATCAGCCCCAGCATTTT. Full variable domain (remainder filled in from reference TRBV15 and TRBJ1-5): DAMVIQNPRYQVTQFGKPVTLSCSQTLNHNVMYWYQQKSSQAPKLLFHYYDKDFNNEADTPDNFQSRRPNTSFCFLDIRSPGLGDTAMYLCATSRVGTISSNQPQHFGDGTRLSIL.

The chain's CDR3 is CASSTGDGNIQYF. The CDR3 DNA reads TGCGCCAGCAGCACCGGGGACGGGAACATTCAGTACTTC. The chain is built from TRBV5-1 and TRBJ2-4, with D perhaps being TRBD1 or TRBD2 (5 bases each). Germline values: CDR1 SGHRS, CDR2 YFSETQ. V was pared by 4 bases and J by 7 bases, with 12 bases between. The CDR3 runs to 13 residues.

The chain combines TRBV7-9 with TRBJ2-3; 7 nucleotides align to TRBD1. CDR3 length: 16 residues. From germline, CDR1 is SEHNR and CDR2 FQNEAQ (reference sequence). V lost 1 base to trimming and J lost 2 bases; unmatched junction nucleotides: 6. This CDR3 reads CASSLVGTDPTDTQYF. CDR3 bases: TGTGCCAGCAGCTTAGTAGGGACAGATCCCACAGATACGCAGTATTTT.

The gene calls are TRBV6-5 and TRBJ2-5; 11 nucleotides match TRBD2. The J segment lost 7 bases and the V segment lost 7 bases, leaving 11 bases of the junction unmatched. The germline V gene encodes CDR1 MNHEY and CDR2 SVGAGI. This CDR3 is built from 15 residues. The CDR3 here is CASTLSGGAFGTQYF. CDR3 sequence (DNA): TGTGCCAGCACCCTTAGCGGGGGGGCCTTCGGGACCCAGTACTTC.

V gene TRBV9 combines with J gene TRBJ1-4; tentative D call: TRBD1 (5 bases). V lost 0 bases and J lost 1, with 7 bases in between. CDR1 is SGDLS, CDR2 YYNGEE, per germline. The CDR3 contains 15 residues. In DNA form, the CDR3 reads TGTGCCAGCAGCGTAGGAACAGGAACTAATGAAAAACTGTTTTTT. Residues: CASSVGTGTNEKLFF. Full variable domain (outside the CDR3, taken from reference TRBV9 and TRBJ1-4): DSGVTQTPKHLITATGQRVTLRCSPRSGDLSVYWYQQSLDQGLQFLIQYYNGEERAKGNILERFSAQQFPDLHSELNLSSLELGDSALYFCASSVGTGTNEKLFFGSGTQLSVL.